What follows are 10 T cell receptor beta chains derived from one specimen sequenced in a study of identical twins. A single record per CDR3 protein comes from TCRdb applying MiXCR to the 5' RACE reads. The table lists roughly 290,000 distinct CDR3 sequences, approximately 8% of them singletons. These same data were also listed under a study on yellow fever vaccine responses in identical twins.

Source material: memory (CD45RO+) T cells sorted from blood. These receptors all stem from a woman in her late teens or twenties in good health.

This clonotype was observed a handful of times. The chain employs TRBV24-1 and TRBJ2-3; D call uncertain. The germline gives CDR1 KGHDR, CDR2 SFDVKD. Trimming took 5 bases from V and 6 from J, leaving 11 bases between them. The CDR3 sequence is 13 residues long. The CDR3 is CATSGSVGDTQYF. DNA of the CDR3: TGTGCCACCAGTGGTTCAGTGGGGGATACGCAGTATTTT.

The genes are TRBV10-3 and TRBJ1-1, with D perhaps matching TRBD1 (6 bases). The germline gives CDR1 ENHRY, CDR2 SYGVKD. CDR3 size: 15 residues. V lost 0 bases, J lost 5 bases, and 13 bases lay in between. The CDR3 DNA reads TGTGCCATCAGTGAGTCCGGGGGCGGGAGGACTGAAGCTTTCTTT. This translates into CAISESGGGRTEAFF.

The chain couples TRBV27 to TRBJ2-7, with TRBD2 matching over 10 bases. V gave up 2 bases and J gave up 0 bases; unmatched junction bases: 7. From germline, CDR1 is MNHEY and CDR2 SMNVEV (reference sequence). CDR3 length equals 17 residues. The CDR3 DNA follows: TGTGCCAGCAGTTTACGGGCTAGCGGGAGTCTCTCCTACGAGCAGTACTTC. This encodes CASSLRASGSLSYEQYF.

This clonotype has more than one count but fewer than ten. This chain uses TRBV20-1 with TRBJ2-2; no clear D gene. The CDR3 is 13 residues long. V lost 6 bases, J lost 1 base, and 9 bases lay in between. Germline values: CDR1 DFQATT, CDR2 SNEGSKA (reference sequence). CDR3 bases: TGCAGTGCCCATAGGATGAACACCGGGGAGCTGTTTTTT. Translated: CSAHRMNTGELFF.

This clonotype was seen ten or more times. The chain couples TRBV11-2 to TRBJ2-3, with a possible D match to TRBD2 (6 bases). V lost 4 bases and J 15 bases, leaving 17 bases between the germline ends. CDR3 length: 12 residues. Germline-derived CDR1 and CDR2 are SGHAT and FQNNGV. The CDR3 bases are TGTGCCAGCAGCTCGACTAGACAAGGTCAATATTTT. This sequence encodes CASSSTRQGQYF.

This rearrangement joins TRBV12-3 or TRBV12-4 to TRBJ2-2; D gene unclear. This CDR3 spans 14 amino acids. The V gene lost 0 bases and the J gene lost 6 bases, with 8 bases spanning the gap. The CDR3 protein is CASSLAFSSGELFF. CDR3 nucleotides: TGTGCCAGCAGTTTAGCCTTTTCTTCCGGGGAGCTGTTTTTT.

V usage is TRBV3-1 and J usage is TRBJ2-1, with TRBD2 identical over 9 bases. Trimming removed 3 bases from V and 1 base from J; junction bases left unmatched: 13. Germline-derived CDR1 and CDR2 are LGHDT and YNNKEL (reference sequence). This CDR3 is 19 amino acids long. The CDR3 here is CASSQSAGGPRTSYNEQFF. In DNA, the CDR3 is TGTGCCAGCAGCCAGTCGGCGGGAGGGCCGCGTACGTCCTACAATGAGCAGTTCTTC.

This clonotype has a handful of counts. The chain uses TRBV28 and TRBJ1-1; D is possibly TRBD1 (5 bases). Trimming took off 5 bases at V and 7 bases at J, with 26 bases between the two ends. This CDR3 spans 17 amino acids. Germline values: CDR1 MDHEN, CDR2 SYDVKM. CDR3 in amino acids: CASSPIGSGGIIDEAFF. In nucleotides, the CDR3 is TGTGCCAGCAGTCCCATCGGTAGCGGGGGAATTATAGATGAAGCTTTCTTT.

This clonotype showed up just a few times. The chain combines TRBV6-1 with TRBJ1-6, with D perhaps TRBD1 (5 bases). Germline CDR1 reads MNHNS; CDR2 reads SASEGT. This CDR3 has 14 amino acids. The germline V and J ends were trimmed by 4 bases and 7 bases, with 11 bases remaining between them. For the CDR3, the DNA is TGTGCCAGCAGTGGACAGTATCTAAATTCACCCCTCCACTTT. Its protein product is CASSGQYLNSPLHF.

This clonotype was recorded at least ten times. This chain uses TRBV5-1 with TRBJ2-2, with 8 positions matching TRBD2. CDR3 length equals 16 residues. Germline V lookup: CDR1 SGHRS, CDR2 YFSETQ. Unmatched junction bases numbered 5, after V lost 1 base and J lost 3 bases. The CDR3 bases are TGCGCCAGCAGCTTGCAAAGCGGGGGCTACACCGGGGAGCTGTTTTTT. Translation: CASSLQSGGYTGELFF.